This paragraph covers one TCR beta chain sequence. Its antigen is undetermined. The data are from a study of shared clonotypes between healthy human individuals. Study as a whole: CD8 memory received one plate per donor, CD8 naive two, CD4 memory three and CD4 naive three.

Trimming took 3 bases from V and 6 from J; bases not matched to a gene: 6. This CDR3 contains 14 residues. Looked up from germline, CDR1 is SNHLY and CDR2 is FYNNEI. Study outcomes and limitations: Naive subsets, compared against memory subsets, generally had larger estimated richness values.

The assay was run at deep level. Replicate sorted-subset PCRs were loaded with 150 to 250 ng DNA, 31,000 or so T cell genomes. Sequencing was performed with immunoSEQ multiplex PCR; in TCRdb, only in-frame clones are kept and a portion is missing. The data contain about 1,500,000 clones, more than 95% of them singletons. J is TRBJ1-2 and V is TRBV2; 8 bases match TRBD1. This TCR was recovered from a young man in good health. The sequenced material came from naive CD4+ T cells sorted from blood. Subset given: CD45RA+ positively selected. CDR3 in amino acids: CASSEDRVYDGYTF. The CDR3 DNA sequence: TGTGCCAGCAGTGAGGACAGGGTCTATGATGGCTACACCTTC.